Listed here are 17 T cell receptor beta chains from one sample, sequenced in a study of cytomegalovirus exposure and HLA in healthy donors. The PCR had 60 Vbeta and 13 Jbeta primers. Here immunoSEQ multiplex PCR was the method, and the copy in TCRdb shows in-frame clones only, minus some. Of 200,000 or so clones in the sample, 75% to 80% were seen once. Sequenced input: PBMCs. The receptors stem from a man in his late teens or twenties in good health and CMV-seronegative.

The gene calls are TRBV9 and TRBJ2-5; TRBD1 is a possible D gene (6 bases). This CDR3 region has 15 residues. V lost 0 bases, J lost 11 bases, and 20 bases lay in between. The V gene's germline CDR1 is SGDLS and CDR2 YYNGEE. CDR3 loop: CASSVGSTDRDKQYF. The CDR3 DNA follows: TGTGCCAGCAGCGTAGGGTCTACCGATCGGGACAAGCAGTACTTC. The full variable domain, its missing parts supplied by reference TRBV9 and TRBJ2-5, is DSGVTQTPKHLITATGQRVTLRCSPRSGDLSVYWYQQSLDQGLQFLIQYYNGEERAKGNILERFSAQQFPDLHSELNLSSLELGDSALYFCASSVGSTDRDKQYFGPGTRLLVL.

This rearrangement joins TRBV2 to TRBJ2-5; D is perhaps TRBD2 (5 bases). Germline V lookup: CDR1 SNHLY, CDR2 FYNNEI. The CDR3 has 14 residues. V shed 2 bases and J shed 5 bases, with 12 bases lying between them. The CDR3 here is CASSEYQRGETQYF. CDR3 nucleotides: TGTGCCAGCAGTGAATACCAGCGCGGGGAGACCCAGTACTTC.

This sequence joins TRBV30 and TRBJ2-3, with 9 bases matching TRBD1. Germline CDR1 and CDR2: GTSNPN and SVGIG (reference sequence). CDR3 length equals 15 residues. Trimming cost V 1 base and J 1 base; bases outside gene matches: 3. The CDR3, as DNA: TGTGCCTGGAGTGAGTGGACAGGGGGCACAGATACGCAGTATTTT. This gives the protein CAWSEWTGGTDTQYF.

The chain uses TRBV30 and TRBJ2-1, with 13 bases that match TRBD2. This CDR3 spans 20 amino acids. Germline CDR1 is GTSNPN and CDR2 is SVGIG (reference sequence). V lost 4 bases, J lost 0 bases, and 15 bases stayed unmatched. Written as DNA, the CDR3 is TGTGCCTGGAAGGGCGAATCGGGACTAGCGGGATTAAGCTCCTACAATGAGCAGTTCTTC. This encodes CAWKGESGLAGLSSYNEQFF.

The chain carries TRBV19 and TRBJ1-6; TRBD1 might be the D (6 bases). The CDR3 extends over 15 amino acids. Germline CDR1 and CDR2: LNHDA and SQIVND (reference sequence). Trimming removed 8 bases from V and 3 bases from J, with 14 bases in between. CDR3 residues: CASAQGTIYNSPLHF. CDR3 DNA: TGTGCCAGTGCCCAGGGGACGATCTATAATTCACCCCTCCACTTT.

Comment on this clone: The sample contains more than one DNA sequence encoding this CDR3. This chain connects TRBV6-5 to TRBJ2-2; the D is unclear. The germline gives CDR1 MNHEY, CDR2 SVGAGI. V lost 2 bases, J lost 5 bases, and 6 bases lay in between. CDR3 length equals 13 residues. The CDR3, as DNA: TGTGCCAGCAGTTACCCCGGGACCGGGGAGCTGTTTTTT. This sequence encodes CASSYPGTGELFF.

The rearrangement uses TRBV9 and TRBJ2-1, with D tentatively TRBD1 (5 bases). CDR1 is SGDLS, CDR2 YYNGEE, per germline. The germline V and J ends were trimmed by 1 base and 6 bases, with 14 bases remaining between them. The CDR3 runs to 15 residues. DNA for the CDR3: TGTGCCAGCAGCGTAAGGGCAGCGACAGTCAATGAGCAGTTCTTC. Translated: CASSVRAATVNEQFF.

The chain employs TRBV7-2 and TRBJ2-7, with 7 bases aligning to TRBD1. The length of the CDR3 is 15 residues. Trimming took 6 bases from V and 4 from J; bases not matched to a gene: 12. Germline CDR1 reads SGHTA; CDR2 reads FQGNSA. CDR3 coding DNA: TGTGCCAGCAGTTCCCCCGGGACAGAAATTTACGAGCAGTACTTC. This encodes CASSSPGTEIYEQYF.

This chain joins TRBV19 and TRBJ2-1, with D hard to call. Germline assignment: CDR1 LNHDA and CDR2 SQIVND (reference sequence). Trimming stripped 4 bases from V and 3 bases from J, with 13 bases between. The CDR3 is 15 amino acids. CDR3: CASSSPGSVYNEQFF. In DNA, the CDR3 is TGTGCCAGTAGTAGCCCGGGTTCGGTCTACAATGAGCAGTTCTTC.

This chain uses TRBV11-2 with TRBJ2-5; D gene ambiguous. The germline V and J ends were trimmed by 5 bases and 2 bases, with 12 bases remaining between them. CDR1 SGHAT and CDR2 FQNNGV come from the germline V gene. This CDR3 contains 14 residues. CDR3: CASSPRLAQETQYF. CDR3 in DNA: TGTGCCAGCAGCCCCCGCTTGGCTCAAGAGACCCAGTACTTC.

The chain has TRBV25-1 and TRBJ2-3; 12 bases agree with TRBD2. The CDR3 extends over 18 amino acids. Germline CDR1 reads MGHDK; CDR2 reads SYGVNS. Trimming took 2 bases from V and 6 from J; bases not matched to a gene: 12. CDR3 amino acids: CASSEGPGLAGFGDTQYF. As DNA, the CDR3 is TGTGCCAGCAGTGAAGGCCCGGGACTAGCGGGTTTCGGGGATACGCAGTATTTT.

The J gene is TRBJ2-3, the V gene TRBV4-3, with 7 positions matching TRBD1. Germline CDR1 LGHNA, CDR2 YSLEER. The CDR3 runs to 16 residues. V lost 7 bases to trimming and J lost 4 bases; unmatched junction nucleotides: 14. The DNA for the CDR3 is TGCGCCAGCACCTACGGGGCAGGGGGTTTGGCAGATACGCAGTATTTT. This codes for CASTYGAGGLADTQYF.

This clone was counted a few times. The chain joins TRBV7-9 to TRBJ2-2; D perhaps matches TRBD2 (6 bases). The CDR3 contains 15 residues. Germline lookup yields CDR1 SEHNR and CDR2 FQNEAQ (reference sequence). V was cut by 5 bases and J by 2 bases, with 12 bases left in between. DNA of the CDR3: TGTGCCAGCAGCCCTAGACTAGTTAACACCGGGGAGCTGTTTTTT. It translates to CASSPRLVNTGELFF.

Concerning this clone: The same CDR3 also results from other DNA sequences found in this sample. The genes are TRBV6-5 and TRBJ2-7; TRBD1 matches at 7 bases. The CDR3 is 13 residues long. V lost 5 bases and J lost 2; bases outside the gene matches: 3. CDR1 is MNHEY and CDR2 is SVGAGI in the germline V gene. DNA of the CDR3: TGTGCCAGCAGTCCTACAGGGGCCTACGAGCAGTACTTC. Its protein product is CASSPTGAYEQYF.

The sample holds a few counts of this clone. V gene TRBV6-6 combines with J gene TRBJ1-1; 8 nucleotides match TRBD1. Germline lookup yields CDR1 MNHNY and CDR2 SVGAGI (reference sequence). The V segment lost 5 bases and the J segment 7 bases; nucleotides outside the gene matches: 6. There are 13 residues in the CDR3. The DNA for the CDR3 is TGTGCCAGCAGTCTGACAGGGGACATTGAAGCTTTCTTT. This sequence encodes CASSLTGDIEAFF.

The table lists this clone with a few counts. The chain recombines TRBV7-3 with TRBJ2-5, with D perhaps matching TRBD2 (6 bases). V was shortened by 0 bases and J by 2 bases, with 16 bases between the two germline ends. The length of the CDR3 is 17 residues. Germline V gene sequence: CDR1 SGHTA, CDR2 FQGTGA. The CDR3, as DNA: TGTGCCAGCAGCTTAACTATCCGGGGGAACGGACAAGAGACCCAGTACTTC. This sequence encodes CASSLTIRGNGQETQYF.

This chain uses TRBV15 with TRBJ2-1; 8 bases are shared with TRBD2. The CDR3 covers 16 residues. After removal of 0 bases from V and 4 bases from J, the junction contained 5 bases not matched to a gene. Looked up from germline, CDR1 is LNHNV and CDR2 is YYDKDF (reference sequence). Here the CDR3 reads CATSRDPGGTYNEQFF. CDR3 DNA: TGTGCCACCAGCAGAGATCCGGGGGGGACATACAATGAGCAGTTCTTC.